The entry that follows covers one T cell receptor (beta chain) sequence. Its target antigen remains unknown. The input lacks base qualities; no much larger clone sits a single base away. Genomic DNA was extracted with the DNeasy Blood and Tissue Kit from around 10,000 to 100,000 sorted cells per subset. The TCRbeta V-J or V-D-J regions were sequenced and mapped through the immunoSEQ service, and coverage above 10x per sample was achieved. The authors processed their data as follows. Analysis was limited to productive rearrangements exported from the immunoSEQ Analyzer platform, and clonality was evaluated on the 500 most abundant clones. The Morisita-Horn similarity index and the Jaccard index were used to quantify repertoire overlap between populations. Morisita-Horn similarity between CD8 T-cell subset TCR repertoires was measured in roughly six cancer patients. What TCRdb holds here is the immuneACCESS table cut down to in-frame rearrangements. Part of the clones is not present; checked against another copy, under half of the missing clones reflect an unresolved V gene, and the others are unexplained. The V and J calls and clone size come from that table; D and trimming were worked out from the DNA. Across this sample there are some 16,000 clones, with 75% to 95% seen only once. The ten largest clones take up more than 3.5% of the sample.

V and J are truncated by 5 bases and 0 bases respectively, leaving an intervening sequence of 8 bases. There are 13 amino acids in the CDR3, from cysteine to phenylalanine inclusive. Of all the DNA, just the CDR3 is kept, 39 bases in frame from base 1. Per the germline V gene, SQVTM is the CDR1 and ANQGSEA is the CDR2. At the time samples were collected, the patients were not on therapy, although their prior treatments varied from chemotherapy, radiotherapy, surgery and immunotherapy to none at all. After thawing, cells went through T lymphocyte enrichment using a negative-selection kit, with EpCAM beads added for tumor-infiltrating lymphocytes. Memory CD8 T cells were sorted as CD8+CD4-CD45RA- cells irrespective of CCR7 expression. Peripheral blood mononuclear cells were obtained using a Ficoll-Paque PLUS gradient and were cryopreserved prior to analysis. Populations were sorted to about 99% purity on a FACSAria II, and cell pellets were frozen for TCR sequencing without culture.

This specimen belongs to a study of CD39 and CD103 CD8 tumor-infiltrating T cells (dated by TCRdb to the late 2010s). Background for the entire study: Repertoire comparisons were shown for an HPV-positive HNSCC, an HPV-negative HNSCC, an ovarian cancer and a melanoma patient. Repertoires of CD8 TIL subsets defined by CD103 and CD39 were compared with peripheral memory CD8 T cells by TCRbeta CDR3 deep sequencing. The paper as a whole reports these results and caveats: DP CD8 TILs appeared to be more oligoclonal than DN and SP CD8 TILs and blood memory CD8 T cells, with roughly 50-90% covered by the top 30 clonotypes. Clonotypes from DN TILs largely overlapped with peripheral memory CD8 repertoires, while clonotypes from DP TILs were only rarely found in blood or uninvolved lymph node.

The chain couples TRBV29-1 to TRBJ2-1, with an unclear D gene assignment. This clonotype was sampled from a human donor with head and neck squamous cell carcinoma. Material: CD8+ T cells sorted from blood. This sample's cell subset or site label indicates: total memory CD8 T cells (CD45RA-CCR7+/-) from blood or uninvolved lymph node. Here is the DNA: TGCAGCGTTCGGGCAGGCTCCTACAATGAGCAGTTCTTC. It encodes CSVRAGSYNEQFF.